A selection of T cell receptor beta chains follows, all from one sample in a study of blood T cells in healthy people across ages. Each CDR3 protein is one row after TCRdb ran MiXCR on the 5' RACE reads. Here the sample spans about a million distinct CDR3 sequences, about 44% being singletons. The sample comprised blood. The receptors originated from a man aged 30-40 years in good health. Each CDR3 is given without its conserved first and last residue. Fields, in order: J gene, V gene, CDR3 protein.

>TRBJ2-7|TRBV28
ASSFKGRTYEQY
>NA|TRBV6-2/TRBV6-3
ASTPDRRGYEQY
>TRBJ2-3|TRBV20-1
SARAEGEGTDTQY
>TRBJ2-4|TRBV5-1
ASSLSSTTKNIQY
>TRBJ2-1|TRBV20-1
SAREAGPHNEQF
>TRBJ1-1|TRBV11-2
ASGLGFTEAF
>TRBJ1-2|TRBV5-1
ASSFGQGAGYT
>TRBJ2-7|TRBV15
ATSRDISGFGSYEQY
>TRBJ2-3|TRBV5-1
ASSLANGASTDTQY
>TRBJ2-7|TRBV11-2
ASSPLSWGLSYEQY
>TRBJ1-5|TRBV30
AWGIRGNQPQH
>TRBJ2-1|TRBV28
ASSFPRVWDNEQF
>TRBJ2-3|TRBV5-1
ASSSQDRGGDTQY
>TRBJ2-7|TRBV5-1
ASSLSPRASSYEQY
>TRBJ2-5|TRBV21-1
ASSKVFHRETQY
>TRBJ2-3|TRBV6-2/TRBV6-3
ASSNSGATDTQY
>TRBJ2-4|TRBV6-6
ASSYSRQGPKNIQY
>TRBJ1-5|TRBV21-1
ASSKGDREENHQPQH
>TRBJ2-3|TRBV2
AEQGAGTDTQY
>TRBJ2-3|TRBV29-1
SVEDVVDRDTDTQY
>TRBJ1-1|TRBV7-8
ASSLGESKLNTEAF
>TRBJ2-1|TRBV5-1
ASSLDTGNNVQF
>TRBJ1-5|TRBV20-1
SAARGPGQPQH
>TRBJ1-1|TRBV4-2
ASSRDLREGNTEAF
>TRBJ2-3|TRBV2
ASSEGTVSTDTQY
>TRBJ2-3|TRBV5-1
ASSLAGRVSTDTQY
>TRBJ1-6|TRBV3-1
ASSLLSTGVNSPLH
>TRBJ1-4|TRBV5-1
ASSFGETNEKLF
>TRBJ2-3|TRBV7-2
ASSPWTSGVSTDTQY
>TRBJ2-3|TRBV9
ASSVDRGLSTDTQY
>TRBJ1-1|TRBV20-1
GGMWNTEAF
>TRBJ1-2|TRBV5-1
ASRTDANYGYT
>TRBJ2-7|TRBV5-6
ASSQVVGRDYEQY
>TRBJ2-1|TRBV5-5
ASSLVAGESDNEQF
>TRBJ2-3|TRBV4-1
ASSQSRVAGEESDTQY
>TRBJ1-2|TRBV28
ASRYGQGFGGYT
>TRBJ1-4|TRBV9
ASSVGSRNEKLF
>TRBJ2-5|TRBV20-1
SARVLQETQY
>TRBJ2-3|TRBV11-1
ASSLLGLGTDTQY
>TRBJ2-3|TRBV6-6
ASSTTKGTDTQY
>TRBJ2-7|TRBV4-2
ASSRLGQGALEIQY
>TRBJ2-3|TRBV6-2/TRBV6-3
ASRAGSTGTDTQY
>TRBJ2-3|TRBV13
AGGRLAGNTQY
>TRBJ2-1|TRBV2
ARGGTSEYNEQF
>TRBJ2-7|TRBV30
AWTLDRVQY
>TRBJ2-6|TRBV7-2
ASSLGQGPAGANVLT
>TRBJ2-2|TRBV4-2
ASSQESSPGLVAELF
>NA|TRBV3-1
ASSQDRLRGTQY
>TRBJ1-2|TRBV12-3/TRBV12-4
ASSLGPTVYT